This entry lists 6 T cell receptor beta chains sequenced from one sample in a study of blood T cells in healthy people across ages (dated by TCRdb to about 2015). Library creation used 5' RACE. Instrument used: Illumina HiSeq 2500. A second PCR of roughly 6 to 12 cycles was performed with a sample-barcoded 5' primer and a J-beta primer mix. The public reads were reprocessed in TCRdb via fastp at Q25 and MiXCR, keeping in-frame beta chains. All rows with the same CDR3 protein become a single entry with the most common DNA and genes. The sample table lists hundreds of thousands of distinct CDR3 sequences, around 48% of them with a count of one. The ten most abundant clones make up about a third of the sample. The source material was blood. The receptors come from a woman aged 60 to 75 in good health.

The J gene is TRBJ1-2, the V gene TRBV5-5; D is uncertain. Germline lookup yields CDR1 SGHKS and CDR2 YYEKEE (reference sequence). CDR3 length: 16 amino acids. With 0 bases removed from V and 2 bases from J, the gap between germline ends came to 14 bases. The CDR3 spells CASSLGVSPGNYGYTF. CDR3 nucleotides: TGTGCCAGCAGCTTGGGGGTTTCACCGGGGAACTATGGCTACACCTTC.

This chain uses TRBV20-1 with TRBJ2-1, with a weak D call TRBD1 (6 bases). CDR3 length equals 15 residues. V was trimmed by 3 bases and J by 3 bases, leaving 15 bases between them. CDR1 and CDR2 (germline): DFQATT, SNEGSKA (reference sequence). CDR3 amino acids: CSARKGVGNYNEQFF. CDR3 bases: TGCAGTGCTAGGAAGGGGGTTGGTAACTACAATGAGCAGTTCTTC.

Comments on this clonotype: A clone one base away is much larger, so this may be a read error. The chain uses TRBV7-9 and TRBJ2-3; D not resolved. Germline loops: CDR1 SEHNR, CDR2 FQNEAQ (reference sequence). This CDR3 has 14 residues. CDR3 DNA sequence: TGTACCAGCAGCTCCCCCAGGCCCAGGAATACGCAGTATTTT. This translates into CTSSSPRPRNTQYF.

Only a few counts were recorded for this clonotype. The chain joins TRBV10-3 to TRBJ2-3; a weak D match, TRBD2 (6 bases). The CDR3 extends over 17 amino acids. V shed 5 bases and J shed 0 bases, with 18 bases lying between them. Germline-derived CDR1 and CDR2 are ENHRY and SYGVKD. The CDR3 DNA reads TGTGCCATCAGTCCCAATACTAGCCGGTCTAGCACAGATACGCAGTATTTT. This encodes CAISPNTSRSSTDTQYF.

This clonotype turned up a few times. The J gene is TRBJ2-7, the V gene TRBV6-2 or TRBV6-3; 7 bases fit TRBD2. The CDR3 loop spans 16 amino acids. The germline CDR1 and CDR2 sequences are MNHEY and SVGEGT. With 4 bases clipped from V and 3 bases from J, the junction kept 12 bases outside the gene matches. CDR3 region: CASSSPSSGNVYEQYF. DNA of the CDR3: TGTGCCAGCAGTTCCCCATCGAGCGGGAATGTCTACGAGCAGTACTTC.

V and J are TRBV5-5 and TRBJ1-2, with D hard to call. The CDR3 is 15 amino acids. Trimming took 3 bases from V and 8 from J, leaving 20 bases between them. Per germline, CDR1 SGHKS and CDR2 YYEKEE (reference sequence). The CDR3 DNA reads as TGTGCCAGCAGCTGGGTAACGTGGTCAGCCCGAGGCTACACCTTC. Protein product: CASSWVTWSARGYTF. The full variable domain, completed using reference TRBV5-5 and TRBJ1-2, is DAGVTQSPTHLIKTRGQQVTLRCSPISGHKSVSWYQQVLGQGPQFIFQYYEKEERGRGNFPDRFSARQFPNYSSELNVNALLLGDSALYLCASSWVTWSARGYTFGSGTRLTVV.